This T cell receptor (beta chain) is drawn from a study of identifying expanded T cells in peripheral blood. Study observations and caveats: About 1.2 clones differed between technical replicates, versus around 15 and 19 over time.

A word on this clone: Its target is not known.

Healthy donors had no documented immune events, such as infections, while sampled. Clones were sequenced by immunoSEQ multiplex PCR, and TCRdb holds only the in-frame ones, with some missing. The sample has approximately 100,000 clones; roughly 90% are singletons. CDR3 length: 14 residues. V lost 0 bases and J 3 bases, leaving 9 bases between the germline ends. Germline values: CDR1 SGHAT, CDR2 FQNNGV. Source material: blood. V usage is TRBV11-2 and J usage is TRBJ2-7; D not certain. The clonotype comes from a person aged 18 to 75 in good health. CDR3 nucleotide sequence: TGTGCCAGCAGCTTAGATGGCGCATACTACGAGCAGTACTTC. Its translation is CASSLDGAYYEQYF.